The rows below give T cell receptor beta chains drawn from one sample of a study of T cells after yellow fever vaccination. TCRdb itself ran the 5' RACE reads through MiXCR, one entry per CDR3 protein. The sample consists of some 350,000 distinct CDR3 sequences, about 4% of them appearing once. The material sequenced was PBMCs, taken 5 days after the yellow fever booster vaccination. Every receptor here comes from a man between 18 and 29 years old who received the YFV17D yellow fever vaccine. CDR3s include the opening cysteine and the closing phenylalanine or tryptophan. The D gene is left open where the match is weak. Clone size appears in some rows only: once, few, many, or a class for an expanded clone.

.	TRBV9	TRBJ1-1	many	TGTGCCAGCAGCTCCGACCACAGGGCGGCGAACACTGAAGCTTTCTTT	CASSSDHRAANTEAFF
.	TRBV7-2	TRBJ2-3	.	TGTGCCAGCAGCTCTAGCTTAGTGGGCAGGACGCAGTATTTT	CASSSSLVGRTQYF
.	TRBV6-6	TRBJ1-1	.	TGTGCCAGCAGTTACTCGCTTCGGGGAGAAGCTTTCTTT	CASSYSLRGEAFF
TRBD1	TRBV10-3	TRBJ1-3	few	TGTGCCATCAGTGAAACCGGGACAGGAGAGAACACCATATATTTT	CAISETGTGENTIYF
.	TRBV7-2	TRBJ1-1	few	TGTGCCACTGCCGATGATCCGGGCACTGAAGCTTTCTTT	CATADDPGTEAFF
TRBD2	TRBV6-5	TRBJ2-7	few	TGTGCCAGCAGCCCCCAGTCAGCGGGGGTGTCCTACGAGCAGTACTTC	CASSPQSAGVSYEQYF
.	TRBV7-6	TRBJ1-6	few	TGTGCCAGCAGCTTAGTGACTAGGCCTGGCTTCTTTGATTCACCCCTCCACTTT	CASSLVTRPGFFDSPLHF
.	TRBV18	TRBJ1-1	few	TGTGCCAGCTCACCGGGTGCGGGGGCTGACACTGAAGCTTTCTTT	CASSPGAGADTEAFF
TRBD1	TRBV7-2	TRBJ2-3	many	TGTGCCAGCAGCTTACTCGACAGGGAAGATACGCAGTATTTT	CASSLLDREDTQYF
TRBD2	TRBV5-1	TRBJ2-3	many	TGCGCCAGCAGCTGGAGCGGGGGAGTTAGCACAGATACGCAGTATTTT	CASSWSGGVSTDTQYF
TRBD2	TRBV30	TRBJ2-3	few	TGTGCCTGGAGGAGCTACAGGGTAGGGCTAGCGGGGGACGCTCGCCACGTTTATACGCAGTATTTT	CAWRSYRVGLAGDARHVYTQYF
.	TRBV20-1	TRBJ2-5	.	TGCAGTGCTAGAACCGTGAAAGAGACCCAGTACTTC	CSARTVKETQYF
.	TRBV20-1	TRBJ1-2	.	TGCAGTGCCCTCGGTGTACAGGACCCTAACTATGGCTACACCTTC	CSALGVQDPNYGYTF
.	TRBV7-9	TRBJ1-4	.	TGTGCCAGCAGCTTGGACAATACTAATGAAAAACTGTTTTTT	CASSLDNTNEKLFF
.	TRBV4-3	TRBJ2-3	few	TGCGCCAGCAGCCCCCTTTTGGGGCTCACAGATACGCAGTATTTT	CASSPLLGLTDTQYF
.	TRBV6-5	TRBJ2-2	.	TGTGCCAGCAGTTACTCGGGACATCTCGGGGAGCTGTTTTTT	CASSYSGHLGELFF
.	TRBV7-2	TRBJ2-3	many	TGTGCCACCGGGAGTAGCACAGATACGCAGTATTTT	CATGSSTDTQYF
TRBD1	TRBV20-1	TRBJ1-1	many	TGCAGTGCTAGAGATCCCGGACAGGGAGGAACTGAAGCTTTCTTT	CSARDPGQGGTEAFF
.	TRBV4-1	TRBJ2-4	many	TGCGCCAGCAGCCAAGATGATACGTGGGAGGACAAAAACATTCAGTACTTC	CASSQDDTWEDKNIQYF
.	TRBV11-1	TRBJ2-1	.	TGTGCCAGCAGCTTTATCGGGGGGCGGTACAATGAGCAGTTCTTC	CASSFIGGRYNEQFF
.	TRBV5-6	TRBJ1-5	many	TGTGCCAGCAGCTTTATGGACAACGGAGGCGATCAGCCCCAGCATTTT	CASSFMDNGGDQPQHF
.	TRBV6-5	TRBJ1-1	.	TGTGCCAGCAGGCCCTCGGGGGGCACTGAAGCTTTCTTT	CASRPSGGTEAFF